These 5 T cell receptor beta chains were sequenced from one sample in a study of vaccination effects on CD4 cells after COVID-19. Under the ViraFEST assay, PBMC were stimulated with viral peptide pools so that antigen-specific CD4+ T cells expanded. Sequencing was performed afterwards. Cultured cells yielded isolated CD4+ T cells after around 10 days. Subjects were given two BNT162b2 or mRNA-1273 vaccine doses. Repertoires were generated with immunoSEQ multiplex PCR, while TCRdb's copy carries only in-frame clones and drops some. The sample includes 80,000 to 95,000 clones, under 85% of them seen just once. No antigen has been identified for these receptors. Here the sequenced sample was CD4+ T cells from PBMCs cultured with HCoV-OC43 spike peptides, taken after COVID-19 vaccination. The subset: HCoV-OC43 spike overlapping peptide pool stimulation. These receptors were collected from a human donor who received a COVID-19 vaccine.

V usage is TRBV12-5 and J usage is TRBJ2-1; 8 bases match TRBD2. The CDR3 extends over 17 amino acids. V lost 3 bases, J lost 6 bases, and 13 bases stayed unmatched. Looked up from germline, CDR1 is LGHNT and CDR2 is FRNRAP. CDR3: CASGFPYGGGVSNEQFF. As DNA, the CDR3 is TGTGCTAGTGGTTTCCCATACGGGGGGGGAGTAAGCAATGAGCAGTTCTTC. Variable domain in full (rest from reference TRBV12-5 and TRBJ2-1): DARVTQTPRHKVTEMGQEVTMRCQPILGHNTVFWYRQTMMQGLELLAYFRNRAPLDDSGMPKDRFSAEMPDATLATLKIQPSEPRDSAVYFCASGFPYGGGVSNEQFFGPGTRLTVL.

DNA of the CDR3: TGTGCCAGCTCAACTAGCGGGGGGCAAATCTACAATGAGCAGTTCTTC. Its translation is CASSTSGGQIYNEQFF. This chain links TRBV18 with TRBJ2-1, with TRBD2 identical over 12 bases. Germline V gene lookup returns CDR1 KGHSH and CDR2 LQKENI. This CDR3 is 16 amino acids long. V lost 5 bases, J lost 3 bases, and 5 bases stayed unmatched.

The chain combines TRBV12-3 or TRBV12-4 with TRBJ1-6; 7 nucleotides agree with TRBD1. The CDR3 contains 11 residues. Trimming at V came to 6 bases and at J to 13 bases, leaving 3 bases not matched to a gene. CDR3 region: CASRGQSPLHF. The CDR3 bases are TGTGCCAGCAGGGGACAGAGTCCCCTCCACTTT.

The J gene is TRBJ2-7, the V gene TRBV7-9; a possible D gene is TRBD2 (5 bases). From germline, CDR1 is SEHNR and CDR2 FQNEAQ (reference sequence). Trimming took off 0 bases at V and 0 bases at J, with 6 bases between the two ends. The CDR3 totals 14 residues. CDR3 nucleotides: TGTGCCAGCAGCTTAGCCGGGATCTCCTACGAGCAGTACGTC. It is translated as CASSLAGISYEQYV.

This clone was observed once. The rearrangement uses TRBV7-3 and TRBJ2-1, with 16 bases fitting TRBD2. Germline V lookup: CDR1 SGHTA, CDR2 FQGTGA. V shed 4 bases and J 8 bases; nucleotides not matched to a gene: 5. There are 16 residues in the CDR3. The CDR3 here is CASSSGLAGGLDEQFF. The CDR3 nucleotides are TGTGCCAGCAGCTCGGGACTAGCGGGGGGGCTCGATGAGCAGTTCTTC. Variable domain in full (rest from reference TRBV7-3 and TRBJ2-1): GAGVSQTPSNKVTEKGKYVELRCDPISGHTALYWYRQSLGQGPEFLIYFQGTGAADDSGLPNDRFFAVRPEGSVSTLKIQRTERGDSAVYLCASSSGLAGGLDEQFFGPGTRLTVL.